This T cell receptor beta chain was captured in a study of blood T cells in healthy people across ages. Next came a second PCR, run for about 6 to 12 cycles, which used a sample-barcoded 5' primer along with a J-beta primer mix. Each CDR3 protein gets one entry after TCRdb re-called the 5' RACE reads with MiXCR. The sample consists of over 1,300,000 distinct CDR3 sequences, roughly 64% of them appearing once. Germline CDR1 SNHLY, CDR2 FYNNEI. The V end was cut by 7 bases, the J end by 5 bases, with 11 bases between. The length of the CDR3 is 13 residues. This receptor was obtained from a man between 18 and 35 years old in good health. The chain employs TRBV2 and TRBJ1-4, with D hard to call. The sample consisted of blood. The CDR3 loop is CASKWAGNEKLFF. As DNA, the CDR3 is TGTGCCAGCAAGTGGGCAGGAAATGAAAAACTGTTTTTT.